This T cell receptor (beta chain) was identified in a study of T-cell reconstitution after alpha-beta-depleted transplantation in children. The CDR3 extends over 14 amino acids. Per the germline V gene, CDR1 is LNHNV and CDR2 is YYDKDF (reference sequence). The V and J ends lost 1 base and 4 bases respectively, with 10 bases between them. Researchers prepared the TCRbeta library using unique molecular identifiers, the study reports. TCRdb redid the calling of the PCR reads with MiXCR, one entry per CDR3 protein. Found here are about 600,000 distinct CDR3 sequences, roughly 10% of them singletons; the top ten hold around 4%. This clonotype was counted a few times.

The chain recombines TRBV15 with TRBJ2-5, with unresolved D. The clonotype comes from a human donor who donated a stem cell graft to a child with acute myeloid leukemia. The source material was PBMCs from the stem cell graft donor, sampled from the stem cell graft. DNA of the CDR3: TGTGCCACCAGCAGAGTCGACGTCCCAGAGACCCAGTACTTC. It codes for CATSRVDVPETQYF.